This entry concerns a single T cell receptor beta chain. Its antigen is still unknown. No much larger clone is present one base from it, and per-base qualities are unavailable. The data were taken from a study of T cell repertoires in cytomegalovirus infection (dated by TCRdb to the late 2010s). Regarding the study in general: The peptide stimulations were aimed at well-studied HLA-B-restricted epitopes as well as recently identified HLA-C-restricted CMV epitopes, whose presentation resists viral immunomodulation. Donor HLA type was relevant to the analysis, as public TCR beta signatures indicated carriage of CMV infection together with the matching HLA type. Findings and caveats that apply to the study as a whole: Cumulative frequency of public TCR beta family members discriminated carriers of CMV infection plus the relevant HLA type in this cohort and an independent roughly 350-donor cohort. The ex vivo response was dominated by HLA-C-restricted CMV-specific TCR beta clonotypes, and the single most frequent clonotype in two of eight donors was supplied by these HLA-C-restricted clonotypes.

Reading the label with the study, this specimen's treatment or condition is: in vitro stimulation with specific CMV peptide epitopes to enrich CMV-specific T cells. Counted from cysteine to phenylalanine, this CDR3 has 16 amino acids. Only the CDR3 portion is preserved as DNA: 48 bases, with reading frame beginning at the first base. A distance of 17 bases separates the germline ends of V and J, which lose 6 bases and 5 bases respectively. Taken from the germline V gene, the CDR1 and CDR2 loops are MGHDK and SYGVNS. Instrument used: Illumina HiSeq 1500. The public reads were run again by TCRdb, first through fastp at Q25 and then through MiXCR, and only productive beta chains were kept. Every entry covers one CDR3 protein and lists the most common genes and DNA from its rows. This sample comprises roughly 500,000 distinct CDR3 sequences, 33% of them detected only once. The top ten constitute about a sixth of the sample.

The chain is encoded by TRBV25-1 joined to TRBJ1-6, with the identity of the D gene unclear. The sequences come from cultured PBMCs, collected from culture after CMV antigen stimulation. The TCR originated in a human donor in good health (CMV status not recorded). Some clones in this sample may be carry-over from other donors' samples. The nucleotide sequence reads as follows: TGTGCCAGCAGGACCCGGGGTGCACGCGATAATTCACCCCTCCACTTT. Its product reads: CASRTRGARDNSPLHF.